This is a list of T cell receptor beta chains from one sample in a study of T cell responses to AZD1222 COVID-19 vaccine. Libraries were prepared by immunoSEQ multiplex PCR; TCRdb keeps only in-frame clonotypes and omits some of them. The sample contains about 96,000 clones, roughly nine tenths of which appear only once. The specimen was peripheral blood, collected on day 0 of AZD1222 vaccination. Receptors were obtained from an adult in good health. CDR3s include the opening cysteine and the closing phenylalanine or tryptophan. The order of the fields is J gene, D gene, V gene, clone size, CDR3 protein, CDR3 DNA. The D gene is left open where the match is weak. Clone size is not always given. Where it is, it says once, few, many or a class for expanded clones.

TRBJ2-1 | TRBD1 | TRBV9 | . | CASSARGTGGFREQFF | TGTGCCAGCAGCGCCCGGGGGACAGGGGGCTTTCGGGAGCAGTTCTTC
TRBJ1-2 | . | TRBV6-5 | . | CASSYQGKDGYTF | TGTGCCAGCAGCTATCAGGGGAAGGACGGCTACACCTTC
TRBJ1-5 | . | TRBV7-7 | . | CASSRHRDRGSNQPQHF | TGTGCTAGCAGCAGACACAGGGACCGGGGGAGCAATCAGCCCCAGCATTTT
TRBJ1-4 | TRBD1 | TRBV10-1 | once | CASSSTGGWEKLFF | TGCGCCAGCAGCTCGACAGGGGGCTGGGAAAAACTGTTTTTT
TRBJ1-4 | . | TRBV19 | once | CASTPFGSPAEKLFF | TGTGCCAGTACCCCTTTCGGGTCTCCCGCTGAAAAACTGTTTTTT
TRBJ1-4 | . | TRBV29-1 | . | CSVPGPINEKLFF | TGCAGCGTTCCCGGGCCTATTAATGAAAAACTGTTTTTT
TRBJ1-2 | . | TRBV30 | . | CAWRGPYGYTF | TGTGCCTGGAGGGGCCCTTATGGCTACACCTTC
TRBJ1-6 | . | TRBV2 | . | CASNSGASPLHF | TGTGCCAGCAACTCAGGGGCCTCACCCCTCCACTTT
TRBJ1-2 | . | TRBV11-2 | . | CASSSGQFYGYTF | TGTGCCAGCAGCTCGGGGCAGTTCTATGGCTACACCTTC
TRBJ2-1 | TRBD2 | TRBV2 | once | CASSQLAGDEQFF | TGTGCCAGCAGTCAACTAGCGGGGGATGAGCAGTTCTTC
TRBJ2-7 | . | TRBV21-1 | few | CASSPSVRRVWYEQYF | TGTGCCAGCAGCCCCTCCGTTAGGAGGGTATGGTACGAGCAGTACTTC
TRBJ1-2 | . | TRBV6-1 | few | CASSGRIASRLNYGYTF | TGTGCCAGCAGTGGCAGAATCGCTTCAAGACTTAACTATGGCTACACCTTC
TRBJ1-2 | . | TRBV28 | . | CASRSGNYGYTF | TGTGCCAGCAGGAGCGGGAACTATGGCTACACCTTC
TRBJ1-1 | . | TRBV4-2 | once | CASSHQGFGDTEAFF | TGTGCCAGCAGCCACCAGGGGTTTGGGGACACTGAAGCTTTCTTT
TRBJ2-3 | TRBD1 | TRBV5-1 | once | CASSLEGGAQYF | TGCGCCAGCAGCTTGGAAGGGGGCGCGCAGTATTTT
TRBJ1-6 | . | TRBV30 | . | CAWMEGEGSPLHF | TGTGCCTGGATGGAGGGAGAGGGTTCACCCCTCCACTTT
TRBJ1-2 | TRBD1 | TRBV27 | once | CASSQTGNYGYTF | TGTGCCAGCAGCCAGACAGGGAACTATGGCTACACCTTC
TRBJ1-2 | . | TRBV12-5 | . | CASGLGQNYGYTF | TGTGCTAGTGGTTTGGGACAAAACTATGGCTACACCTTC
TRBJ1-2 | . | TRBV4-3 | . | CASSHIRTRGSIGYTF | TGCGCCAGCAGCCACATACGGACTAGGGGTTCTATAGGCTACACCTTC
TRBJ1-1 | . | TRBV5-1 | . | CASSLGLGRTEAFF | TGCGCCAGCAGCTTGGGGCTAGGGCGGACTGAAGCTTTCTTT
TRBJ2-7 | . | TRBV10-3 | . | CAISPDGSYEQYF | TGTGCCATCAGCCCGGACGGATCCTACGAGCAGTACTTC
TRBJ2-7 | . | TRBV2 | . | CASDISGEQYF | TGTGCCAGCGACATTTCAGGGGAGCAGTACTTC
TRBJ1-1 | . | TRBV19 | . | CASMWAGGRTEAFF | TGTGCCAGTATGTGGGCCGGGGGGAGAACTGAAGCTTTCTTT
TRBJ2-7 | . | TRBV7-9 | . | CAGGHTAAQYF | TGTGCCGGGGGCCACACGGCTGCGCAGTACTTC
TRBJ2-7 | . | TRBV4-3 | . | CASSQDVGGGPDEQYF | TGCGCCAGCAGCCAAGATGTAGGTGGGGGGCCAGACGAGCAGTACTTC
TRBJ1-1 | . | TRBV7-9 | few | CASRPRGPTEAFF | TGTGCCAGCAGACCCCGGGGGCCCACTGAAGCTTTCTTT
TRBJ1-5 | . | TRBV2 | few | CASTPVQGSNQPQHF | TGTGCCAGCACCCCGGTACAGGGTAGCAATCAGCCCCAGCATTTT
TRBJ2-2 | . | TRBV5-1 | . | CASSPGGPGELFF | TGCGCCAGCAGCCCGGGGGGCCCCGGGGAGCTGTTTTTT
TRBJ1-1 | TRBD1 | TRBV5-5 | . | CASSLYRGNTEAFF | TGTGCCAGCAGCTTGTACAGGGGGAACACTGAAGCTTTCTTT
TRBJ1-1 | . | TRBV25-1 | . | CASSEYYGAFF | TGTGCCAGCAGTGAATATTATGGAGCTTTCTTT
TRBJ2-2 | TRBD2 | TRBV2 | few | CASRARLAGGPSTGELFF | TGTGCCAGCAGAGCTAGACTAGCGGGGGGGCCCAGTACCGGGGAGCTGTTTTTT
TRBJ2-3 | TRBD2 | TRBV7-8 | . | CASSLGRLAAVVTDTQYF | TGTGCCAGCAGCTTAGGACGACTAGCGGCAGTTGTCACAGATACGCAGTATTTT
TRBJ1-5 | . | TRBV7-2 | once | CASSLGRGNQPQHF | TGTGCCAGCAGCTTAGGGAGGGGCAATCAGCCCCAGCATTTT
TRBJ2-2 | . | TRBV11-2 | . | CASSFRGQGLAGELFF | TGTGCCAGCAGCTTTAGGGGACAGGGACTAGCCGGGGAGCTGTTTTTT
TRBJ2-5 | TRBD1 | TRBV5-1 | . | CASSRTGGLKETQYF | TGCGCCAGCAGCAGGACAGGGGGCCTGAAAGAGACCCAGTACTTC
TRBJ2-1 | . | TRBV28 | . | CASTLVVPGEQFF | TGTGCCAGCACCCTGGTGGTTCCGGGTGAGCAGTTCTTC
TRBJ1-5 | . | TRBV7-3 | . | CASSLIGLADNQPQHF | TGTGCCAGCAGCTTAATAGGGCTAGCGGACAATCAGCCCCAGCATTTT
TRBJ1-3 | . | TRBV30 | . | CAWRDTYSGNTIYF | TGTGCCTGGAGGGACACCTACTCTGGAAACACCATATATTTT
TRBJ1-6 | . | TRBV30 | . | CAWSLGGNSPLHF | TGTGCCTGGAGTCTGGGCGGGAATTCACCCCTCCACTTT
TRBJ1-1 | . | TRBV30 | once | CAWSGFVGGEAFF | TGTGCCTGGAGTGGGTTCGTGGGCGGTGAAGCTTTCTTT
TRBJ1-1 | . | TRBV7-9 | . | CASSYGNTEAFF | TGTGCCAGCAGCTACGGGAACACTGAAGCTTTCTTT
TRBJ2-7 | . | TRBV28 | . | CASSLLSLAYEQYF | TGTGCCAGCAGTTTATTGAGTCTGGCCTACGAGCAGTACTTC
TRBJ2-5 | . | TRBV6-5 | . | CASSLTAQETQYF | TGTGCCAGCAGTTTGACAGCGCAAGAGACCCAGTACTTC
TRBJ1-1 | . | TRBV5-6 | . | CASSLEGNTEAFF | TGTGCCAGCAGCTTGGAAGGGAACACTGAAGCTTTCTTT
TRBJ2-3 | . | TRBV7-6 | . | CASSTGPSRDTQYF | TGTGCCAGCAGCACCGGGCCCTCCAGAGATACGCAGTATTTT
TRBJ1-2 | . | TRBV6-5 | . | CASSPATGYGYTF | TGTGCCAGCTCACCGGCCACTGGCTATGGCTACACCTTC
TRBJ2-1 | . | TRBV2 | . | CASIGDSQRNNEQFF | TGTGCCAGCATCGGAGACAGTCAACGCAACAATGAGCAGTTCTTC
TRBJ1-4 | . | TRBV5-4 | . | CASSSGGGTSHEKLFF | TGTGCCAGCAGCTCCGGGGGGGGGACAAGCCATGAAAAACTGTTTTTT
TRBJ2-2 | . | TRBV9 | . | CASSVSSSALHTGELFF | TGTGCCAGCAGCGTGTCTAGCAGTGCCCTCCACACCGGGGAGCTGTTTTTT
TRBJ1-1 | . | TRBV13 | . | CASSRLGEAFF | TGTGCCAGCAGCCGCCTGGGTGAAGCTTTCTTT
TRBJ1-1 | . | TRBV6-5 | few | CASTQTGLTEAFF | TGTGCCAGCACACAAACAGGGCTGACTGAAGCTTTCTTT
TRBJ1-5 | TRBD1 | TRBV19 | few | CASSIDRDRYSNQPQHF | TGTGCCAGTAGTATCGACCGGGACAGATATAGCAATCAGCCCCAGCATTTT
TRBJ2-3 | . | TRBV5-1 | . | CASSLVPSGNTDTQYF | TGCGCCAGCAGCTTGGTACCGAGCGGAAACACAGATACGCAGTATTTT
TRBJ1-3 | . | TRBV19 | . | CASSTHPGPGNTIYF | TGTGCCAGTAGTACTCACCCGGGTCCTGGAAACACCATATATTTT
TRBJ1-3 | . | TRBV19 | . | CASSDDPRTGNTIYF | TGTGCCAGTAGTGACGACCCAAGGACTGGAAACACCATATATTTT